The 15 T cell receptor beta chains given below trace back to one sample, sequenced in a study of shared clonotypes between healthy human individuals. The data were produced by immunoSEQ multiplex PCR, yet TCRdb's version contains in-frame clones alone and is incomplete. The sample consists of some 2,100,000 clones, around 95% of them appearing once. Source material: naive CD4+ T cells sorted from blood. Subset reported: CD45RA+ positively selected. All receptors come from a young man in good health.

This chain connects TRBV10-2 to TRBJ1-1; perhaps TRBD1 as D (5 bases). The V gene lost 2 bases and the J gene lost 4 bases, with 17 bases spanning the gap. Germline lookup yields CDR1 WSHSY and CDR2 SAAADI. The length of the CDR3 is 16 residues. CDR3 nucleotide sequence: TGCGCCAGCAGTGAGCGACACAAGACGGGGGGCACTGAAGCTTTCTTT. This encodes CASSERHKTGGTEAFF.

The sample holds one count of this clone. The genes are TRBV27 and TRBJ1-2; perhaps TRBD1 as D (6 bases). Deletions cut 6 bases from V and 4 bases from J, with 18 bases between. CDR1 is MNHEY and CDR2 is SMNVEV in the germline V gene (reference sequence). This CDR3 comprises 15 residues. The CDR3 loop is CASRAPGHPSYGYTF. The CDR3 bases are TGTGCCAGCAGAGCCCCGGGACACCCCTCCTATGGCTACACCTTC.

J is TRBJ2-1 and V is TRBV19, with 9 bases lining up with TRBD2. This CDR3 comprises 17 residues. CDR1 LNHDA and CDR2 SQIVND come from the germline V gene (reference sequence). V shed 7 bases, J shed 5 bases, and the junction held 15 bases outside the gene matches. The CDR3: CASKRREGLRPHNEQFF. CDR3 bases: TGTGCCAGTAAACGGCGGGAGGGCCTACGTCCGCACAATGAGCAGTTCTTC.

The J gene is TRBJ2-1, the V gene TRBV10-1; 10 nucleotides agree with TRBD2. The CDR3 contains 17 residues. CDR1 WNHNN and CDR2 SYGVQD come from the germline V gene (reference sequence). Germline trimming cut 5 bases from V and 2 bases from J; bases unmatched to any gene: 9. The CDR3 is CASSMRGLADTYNEQFF. CDR3 DNA sequence: TGCGCCAGCAGTATGCGCGGACTAGCGGATACCTACAATGAGCAGTTCTTC.

The V call is TRBV11-2, the J call TRBJ1-5, with D perhaps matching TRBD1 (6 bases). This CDR3 spans 15 amino acids. The germline gives CDR1 SGHAT, CDR2 FQNNGV. The V end lost 0 bases, the J end lost 1 base, and 7 bases lay between the germline ends. CDR3 coding DNA: TGTGCCAGCAGCTTAGAGACAGGCAGCAATCAGCCCCAGCATTTT. It is translated as CASSLETGSNQPQHF.

On this clone itself: The sample holds other DNA sequences that translate to the same CDR3. The rearrangement uses TRBV27 and TRBJ1-6, with D unresolved. The length of the CDR3 is 14 residues. CDR1 and CDR2 from the germline V gene are MNHEY and SMNVEV (reference sequence). V was clipped by 3 bases and J by 5 bases, with 8 bases between them. The CDR3 DNA is TGTGCCAGCAGTTTGGTAAGGGATAATTCACCCCTCCACTTT. This translates into CASSLVRDNSPLHF.

This chain connects TRBV4-3 to TRBJ2-2, with a weak D call TRBD2 (6 bases). This CDR3 comprises 18 residues. The germline CDR1 and CDR2 sequences are LGHNA and YSLEER. The ends were cut back, 0 bases at V and 0 bases at J, with 14 bases in the middle. CDR3 DNA sequence: TGCGCCAGCAGCCAAGATCTCGGGGGAGCGACGAACACCGGGGAGCTGTTTTTT. Protein: CASSQDLGGATNTGELFF.

The rearrangement links TRBV7-2 to TRBJ2-7; 9 positions match TRBD1. This CDR3 spans 18 amino acids. Trimming removed 2 bases from V and 7 bases from J; junction bases left unmatched: 18. The germline V gene has CDR1 SGHTA and CDR2 FQGNSA. CDR3 region: CASSLYGGGTGSPLEQYF. CDR3 in DNA: TGTGCCAGCAGCTTATATGGAGGCGGGACAGGGAGTCCCTTGGAGCAGTACTTC.

Concerning this clone: Other nucleotide sequences in the sample specify the same CDR3. The chain recombines TRBV30 with TRBJ1-5; 7 bases are a match to TRBD1. This CDR3 contains 14 residues. V shed 0 bases, J shed 4 bases, and the junction held 3 bases outside the gene matches. Germline CDR1 reads GTSNPN; CDR2 reads SVGIG (reference sequence). The CDR3 sequence: CAWSVGGLNQPQHF. The CDR3 DNA sequence: TGTGCCTGGAGTGTAGGGGGCTTGAATCAGCCCCAGCATTTT.

The V call is TRBV18, the J call TRBJ2-3, with 8 nucleotides matching TRBD1. The CDR3 length is 15 residues. V dropped 7 bases and J dropped 0; count of bases not matched to a gene: 6. Looked up from germline, CDR1 is KGHSH and CDR2 is LQKENI. The chain's CDR3 is CASCAQGASTDTQYF. The CDR3 DNA reads TGTGCCAGCTGCGCCCAGGGGGCTAGCACAGATACGCAGTATTTT.

This chain uses TRBV7-2 with TRBJ1-2, with D unresolved. The V gene lost 2 bases and the J gene lost 1 base, with 5 bases spanning the gap. The CDR3 runs 13 residues. Germline V gene sequence: CDR1 SGHTA, CDR2 FQGNSA. DNA for the CDR3: TGTGCCAGCAGCTTAAGCAGTAACTATGGCTACACCTTC. Translating gives CASSLSSNYGYTF. Full variable domain (rest looked up from reference TRBV7-2 and TRBJ1-2): GAGVSQSPSNKVTEKGKDVELRCDPISGHTALYWYRQSLGQGLEFLIYFQGNSAPDKSGLPSDRFSAERTGGSVSTLTIQRTQQEDSAVYLCASSLSSNYGYTFGSGTRLTVV.

The rearrangement links TRBV7-9 to TRBJ1-2; no clear D gene. V was shortened by 5 bases and J by 3 bases, with 16 bases between the two germline ends. Germline CDR1 and CDR2: SEHNR and FQNEAQ (reference sequence). This CDR3 has 15 residues. For the CDR3, the DNA is TGTGCCAGCAGCCCTTTAGAGGCTAGGGACTATGGCTACACCTTC. This translates into CASSPLEARDYGYTF.

This sequence joins TRBV6-5 and TRBJ1-4; tentative D call: TRBD1 (5 bases). Trimming stripped 4 bases from V and 7 bases from J, with 13 bases between. The CDR3 contains 14 residues. The V gene's germline CDR1 is MNHEY and CDR2 SVGAGI. In DNA, the CDR3 is TGTGCCAGCAGTTGGACCCTGGGGACTGAAAAACTGTTTTTT. Amino acids: CASSWTLGTEKLFF.

V gene TRBV28 combines with J gene TRBJ1-2; D might be TRBD1 (5 bases). The ends were cut back, 10 bases at V and 8 bases at J, with 17 bases in the middle. The CDR3 totals 12 residues. Germline assignment: CDR1 MDHEN and CDR2 SYDVKM. This CDR3 reads CATRHQGGGYTF. DNA of the CDR3: TGTGCCACCCGTCACCAGGGCGGCGGCTACACCTTC.

The J gene is TRBJ2-1, the V gene TRBV6-1; D is perhaps TRBD1 (5 bases). The germline V gene encodes CDR1 MNHNS and CDR2 SASEGT. This CDR3 region has 11 residues. V lost 4 bases to trimming and J lost 13 bases, with 11 bases between them. The CDR3 reads CASSGQNYQFF. CDR3 in DNA: TGTGCCAGCAGTGGACAGAATTACCAGTTCTTC.